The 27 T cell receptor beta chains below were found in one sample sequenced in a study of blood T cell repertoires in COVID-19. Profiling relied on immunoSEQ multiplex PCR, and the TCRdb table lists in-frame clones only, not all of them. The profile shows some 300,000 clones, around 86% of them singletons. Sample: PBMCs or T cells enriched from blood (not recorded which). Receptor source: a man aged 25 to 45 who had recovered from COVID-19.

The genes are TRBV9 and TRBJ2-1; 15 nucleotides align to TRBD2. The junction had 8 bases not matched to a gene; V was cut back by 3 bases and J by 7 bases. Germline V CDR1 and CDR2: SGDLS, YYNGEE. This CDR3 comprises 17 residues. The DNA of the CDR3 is TGTGCCAGCAGCGAGGGGGGACTAGCGGGAGGTAAAAATGAGCAGTTCTTC. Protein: CASSEGGLAGGKNEQFF.

The CDR3 here is CASSFLPGNTEAFF. Written as DNA, the CDR3 is TGCGCCAGCAGCTTTCTACCGGGGAACACTGAAGCTTTCTTT. This chain uses TRBV5-1 with TRBJ1-1; D gene unclear. Germline loops: CDR1 SGHRS, CDR2 YFSETQ. This CDR3 has 14 amino acids. V lost 2 bases and J 1 base, leaving 9 bases between the germline ends.

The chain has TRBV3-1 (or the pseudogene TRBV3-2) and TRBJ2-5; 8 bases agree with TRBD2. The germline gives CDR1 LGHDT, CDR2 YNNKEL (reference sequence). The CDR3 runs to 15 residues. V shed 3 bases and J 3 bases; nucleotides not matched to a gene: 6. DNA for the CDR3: TGTGCCAGCAGCCACGGAACTAGCGGAGAAGAGACCCAGTACTTC. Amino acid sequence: CASSHGTSGEETQYF.

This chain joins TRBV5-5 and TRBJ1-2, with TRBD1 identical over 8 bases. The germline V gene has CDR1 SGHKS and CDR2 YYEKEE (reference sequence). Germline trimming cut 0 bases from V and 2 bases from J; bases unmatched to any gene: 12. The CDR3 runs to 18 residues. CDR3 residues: CASSLDFFKGQANYGYTF. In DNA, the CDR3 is TGTGCCAGCAGCTTGGATTTTTTTAAGGGACAGGCCAACTATGGCTACACCTTC.

The CDR3 DNA sequence: TGTGCCAGCAGCTTAGGACAGGGGGCGAGTACTGAAGCTTTCTTT. Translated, it gives CASSLGQGASTEAFF. The V and J genes are TRBV7-8 and TRBJ1-1, with 10 bases that match TRBD1. There are 15 residues in the CDR3. V lost 1 base to trimming and J lost 5 bases; unmatched junction nucleotides: 4. Germline V gene sequence: CDR1 SGHVS, CDR2 FQNEAQ.

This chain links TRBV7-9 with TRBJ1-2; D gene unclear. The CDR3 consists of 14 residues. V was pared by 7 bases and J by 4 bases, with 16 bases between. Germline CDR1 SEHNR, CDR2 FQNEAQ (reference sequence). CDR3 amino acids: CASTPPGSRYGYTF. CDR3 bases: TGTGCCAGCACCCCCCCGGGGTCGCGCTATGGCTACACCTTC.

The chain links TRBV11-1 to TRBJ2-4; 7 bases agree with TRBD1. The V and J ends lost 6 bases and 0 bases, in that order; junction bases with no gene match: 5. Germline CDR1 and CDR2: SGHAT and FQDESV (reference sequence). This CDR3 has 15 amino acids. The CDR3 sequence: CASSPQGLAKNIQYF. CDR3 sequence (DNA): TGTGCCAGCAGTCCACAGGGGTTAGCCAAAAACATTCAGTACTTC.

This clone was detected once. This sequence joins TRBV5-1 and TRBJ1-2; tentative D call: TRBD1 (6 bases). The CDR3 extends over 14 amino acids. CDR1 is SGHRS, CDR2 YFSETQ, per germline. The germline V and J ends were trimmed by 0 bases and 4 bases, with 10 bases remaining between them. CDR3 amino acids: CASSLAQGFYGYTF. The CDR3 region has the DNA TGCGCCAGCAGCTTGGCACAGGGCTTCTATGGCTACACCTTC.

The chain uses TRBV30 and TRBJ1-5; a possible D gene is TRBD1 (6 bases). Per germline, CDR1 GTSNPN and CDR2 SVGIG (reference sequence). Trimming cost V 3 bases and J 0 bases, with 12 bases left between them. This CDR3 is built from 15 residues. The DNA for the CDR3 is TGTGCCTGGAGCCGGACAGATGCTAGCAATCAGCCCCAGCATTTT. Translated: CAWSRTDASNQPQHF.

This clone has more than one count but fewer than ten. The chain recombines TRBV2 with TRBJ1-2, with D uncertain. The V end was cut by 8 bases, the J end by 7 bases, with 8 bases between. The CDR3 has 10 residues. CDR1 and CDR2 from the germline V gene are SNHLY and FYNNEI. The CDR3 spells CASEDPGYTF. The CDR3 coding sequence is TGTGCCAGCGAGGATCCTGGCTACACCTTC.

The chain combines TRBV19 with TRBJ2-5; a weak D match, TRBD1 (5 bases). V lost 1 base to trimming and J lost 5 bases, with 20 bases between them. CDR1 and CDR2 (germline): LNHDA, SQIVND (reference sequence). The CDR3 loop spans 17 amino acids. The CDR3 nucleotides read TGTGCCAGTAGTATAGGCTTCACCCGAAGGGGCGGCGAGACCCAGTACTTC. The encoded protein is CASSIGFTRRGGETQYF.

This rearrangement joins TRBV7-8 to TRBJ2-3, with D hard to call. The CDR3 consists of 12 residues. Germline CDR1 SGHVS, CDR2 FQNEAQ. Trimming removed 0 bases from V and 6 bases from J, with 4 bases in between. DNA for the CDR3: TGTGCCAGCAGCTTAGCTGCGGATACGCAGTATTTT. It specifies CASSLAADTQYF.

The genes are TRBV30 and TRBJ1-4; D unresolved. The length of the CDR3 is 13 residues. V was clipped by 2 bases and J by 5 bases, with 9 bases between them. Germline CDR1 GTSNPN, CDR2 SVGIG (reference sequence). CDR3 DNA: TGTGCCTGGAGTCTGACAAGAAATGAAAAACTGTTTTTT. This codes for CAWSLTRNEKLFF.

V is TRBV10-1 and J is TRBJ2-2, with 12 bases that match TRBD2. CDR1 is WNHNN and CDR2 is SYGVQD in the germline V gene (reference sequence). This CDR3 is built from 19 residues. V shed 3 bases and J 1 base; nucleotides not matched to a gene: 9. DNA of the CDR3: TGCGCCAGCAGTGATGTTAGACTAGCGGGAGTCCGGAACACCGGGGAGCTGTTTTTT. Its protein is CASSDVRLAGVRNTGELFF.

The CDR3 is CASRRGQTINEQYF. CDR3 bases: TGTGCCAGCAGGAGGGGACAGACGATTAACGAGCAGTACTTC. V usage is TRBV6-5 and J usage is TRBJ2-7; TRBD1 matches 7 bases. V gave up 6 bases and J gave up 5 bases; unmatched junction bases: 10. Germline values: CDR1 MNHEY, CDR2 SVGAGI. This CDR3 has 14 amino acids.

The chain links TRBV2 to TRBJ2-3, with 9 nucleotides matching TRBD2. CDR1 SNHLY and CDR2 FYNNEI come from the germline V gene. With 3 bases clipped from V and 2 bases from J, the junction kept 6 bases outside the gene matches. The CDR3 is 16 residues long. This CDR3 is CASSEFQRGVTDTQYF. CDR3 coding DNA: TGTGCCAGCAGTGAGTTCCAGCGGGGGGTCACAGATACGCAGTATTTT.

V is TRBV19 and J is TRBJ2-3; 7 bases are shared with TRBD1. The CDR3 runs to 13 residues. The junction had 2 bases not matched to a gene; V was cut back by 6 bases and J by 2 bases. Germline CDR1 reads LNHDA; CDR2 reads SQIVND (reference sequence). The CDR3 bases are TGTGCCAGTAGGACAGGGCCCACAGATACGCAGTATTTT. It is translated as CASRTGPTDTQYF.

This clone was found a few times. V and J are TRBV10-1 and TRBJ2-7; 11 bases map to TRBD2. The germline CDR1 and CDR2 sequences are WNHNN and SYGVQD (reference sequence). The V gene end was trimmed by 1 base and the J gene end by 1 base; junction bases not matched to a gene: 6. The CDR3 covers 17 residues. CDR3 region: CASSECPSGGPSYEQYF. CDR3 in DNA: TGCGCCAGCAGTGAGTGCCCTAGCGGGGGGCCTTCCTACGAGCAGTACTTC.

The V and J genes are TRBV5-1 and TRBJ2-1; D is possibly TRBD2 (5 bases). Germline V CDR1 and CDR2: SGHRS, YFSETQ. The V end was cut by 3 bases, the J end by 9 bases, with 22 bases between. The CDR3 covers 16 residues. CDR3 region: CASSSPRVLQRGEQFF. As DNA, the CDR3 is TGCGCCAGCAGCTCCCCCCGGGTCCTACAACGGGGTGAGCAGTTCTTC.

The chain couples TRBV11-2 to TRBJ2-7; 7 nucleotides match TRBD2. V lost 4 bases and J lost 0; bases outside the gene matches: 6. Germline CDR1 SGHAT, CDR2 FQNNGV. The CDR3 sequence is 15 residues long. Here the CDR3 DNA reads TGTGCCAGCAGCTCGCGGGGGTTTAGCTCCTACGAGCAGTACTTC. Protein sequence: CASSSRGFSSYEQYF.

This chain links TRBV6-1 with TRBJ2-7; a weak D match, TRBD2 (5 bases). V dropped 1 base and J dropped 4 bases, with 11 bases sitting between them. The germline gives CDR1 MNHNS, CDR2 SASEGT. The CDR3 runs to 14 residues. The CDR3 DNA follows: TGTGCCAGCAGTGAAGAAGGAAGCGGATACGAGCAGTACTTC. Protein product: CASSEEGSGYEQYF.

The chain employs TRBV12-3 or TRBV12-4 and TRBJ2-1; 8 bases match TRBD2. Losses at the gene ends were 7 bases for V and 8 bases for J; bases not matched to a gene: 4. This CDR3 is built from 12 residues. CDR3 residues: CASTGTRDEQFF. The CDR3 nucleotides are TGTGCCAGCACCGGGACTAGGGATGAGCAGTTCTTC.

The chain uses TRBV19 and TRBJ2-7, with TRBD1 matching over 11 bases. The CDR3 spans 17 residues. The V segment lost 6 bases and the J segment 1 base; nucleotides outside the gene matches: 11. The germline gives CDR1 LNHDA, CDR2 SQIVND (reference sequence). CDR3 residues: CASSPLQGQGDSYEQYF. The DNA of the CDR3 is TGTGCCAGTAGCCCACTCCAGGGACAGGGGGATTCCTACGAGCAGTACTTC.

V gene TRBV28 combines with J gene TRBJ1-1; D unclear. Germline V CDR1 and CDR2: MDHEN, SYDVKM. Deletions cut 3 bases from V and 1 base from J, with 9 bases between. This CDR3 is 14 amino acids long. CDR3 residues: CASSFGTSNTEAFF. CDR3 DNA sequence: TGTGCCAGCAGTTTTGGCACCTCGAACACTGAAGCTTTCTTT.

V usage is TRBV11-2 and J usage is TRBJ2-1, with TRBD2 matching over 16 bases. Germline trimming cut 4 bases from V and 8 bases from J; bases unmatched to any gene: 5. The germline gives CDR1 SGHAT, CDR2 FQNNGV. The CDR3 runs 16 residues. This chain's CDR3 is CASSWGLAGGIYEQFF. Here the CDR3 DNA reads TGTGCCAGCAGCTGGGGACTAGCGGGAGGGATCTATGAGCAGTTCTTC.

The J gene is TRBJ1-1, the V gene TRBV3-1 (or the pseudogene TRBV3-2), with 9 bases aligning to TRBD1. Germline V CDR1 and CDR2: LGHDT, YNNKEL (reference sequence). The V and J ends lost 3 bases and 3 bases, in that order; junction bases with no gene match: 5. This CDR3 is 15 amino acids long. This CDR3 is CASSQIQGAYTEAFF. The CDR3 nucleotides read TGTGCCAGCAGCCAGATACAGGGGGCCTACACTGAAGCTTTCTTT.

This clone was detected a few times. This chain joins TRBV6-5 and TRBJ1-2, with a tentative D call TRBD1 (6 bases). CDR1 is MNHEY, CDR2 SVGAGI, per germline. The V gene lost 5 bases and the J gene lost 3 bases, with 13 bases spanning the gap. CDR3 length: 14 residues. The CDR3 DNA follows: TGTGCCAGCAGTACAGGGTACCGTGACTATGGCTACACCTTC. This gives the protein CASSTGYRDYGYTF.